This record concerns one TCR beta chain sequence. Its target antigen remains unknown. No base qualities exist here, and no much larger clone lies one base off it. The sample belongs to a study of T cells after posttransplantation cyclophosphamide listed by TCRdb under 2016. Some background on the complete study: Using TRB sequencing, the study followed how the T cell repertoire rebuilt after myeloablative bone marrow transplantation with posttransplantation cyclophosphamide given as GVHD prophylaxis. TRB sequencing was performed on blood from all 35 or so PTCy patients with 1-year posttransplant specimens. TRB sequencing was also done on up to 3 additional blood samples from 2 to 5.2 years after transplant in 3 patients, and on pretransplant blood from several patients. Because TRA and TRB clonality correlated tightly in several samples, later TCR analyses were limited to TRB. Antigen receptor sequencing covered samples from 30 to 45 PTCy-treated patients and some 15 of their related bone marrow donors. Public TRB sequences were searched against a database of over 3,600 sequences associated with responses to pathogens, tumor antigens, self-antigens and alloantigens. The research as a whole found: Across the roughly 48 patients, TRB clonality was highly associated with recipient CMV seropositivity and CMV reactivation, and diversity with PTCy was similar to that in the CNI/methotrexate controls. Donor-recipient similarity was low at 1-2 months but rose over the first year, and later blood repertoires were often dominated by donor CD8+ memory clones. The TRB repertoires of T cells infiltrating skin or the GI tract showed only limited overlap with the TRB repertoires found in blood.

On the day of marrow donation, related bone marrow donors gave peripheral blood samples. Peripheral blood and bone marrow mononuclear cells were isolated by Ficoll-Hypaque density centrifugation and were cryopreserved. The germline V gene encodes CDR1 SGHTA and CDR2 FQGNSA. V is trimmed back by 6 bases and J by 2 bases, and the junction contains 6 bases that no gene match accounts for. The CDR3 numbers 15 residues from cysteine through phenylalanine. Kept here is only the CDR3 DNA, which spans 45 bases and is read in frame from base 1. TRB sequencing was run on genomic DNA with either the immunoSEQ assay at survey resolution or the hsTCRB kit. The original methods were these. The immunoSEQ software was used for initial read processing, and the LymphoSeq R package was used for repertoire analyses. Clonality was computed as 1 minus normalized Shannon entropy; Gini coefficient was also calculated for each TRB dataset. To infer phenotypes in unsorted samples, TRB sequences from sorted subsets of the recipient or donor were mapped onto unsorted samples from the same recipient. In its TCRdb copy, this immuneACCESS table keeps in-frame sequences only and misses some clones. Where compared with another copy, unresolved V genes explain less than half of these, and the others have no known cause. V, J and clone size are taken as reported in that table, and D and trimming were inferred from the DNA itself. The sample has around 47,000 clones on record, around 94% of them singletons. Approximately 2.9% of the sample belongs to the ten largest clones.

Rearrangement joined TRBV7-2 to TRBJ2-2; 7 bases in the middle match TRBD1. The TCR originated in a woman aged 25 to 39 in good health and a related stem cell transplant donor. Sample: PBMCs. The sequence in DNA is TGTGCCAGCAGTTCGGGACAGCCAAACACCGGGGAGCTGTTTTTT. Its translation is CASSSGQPNTGELFF.